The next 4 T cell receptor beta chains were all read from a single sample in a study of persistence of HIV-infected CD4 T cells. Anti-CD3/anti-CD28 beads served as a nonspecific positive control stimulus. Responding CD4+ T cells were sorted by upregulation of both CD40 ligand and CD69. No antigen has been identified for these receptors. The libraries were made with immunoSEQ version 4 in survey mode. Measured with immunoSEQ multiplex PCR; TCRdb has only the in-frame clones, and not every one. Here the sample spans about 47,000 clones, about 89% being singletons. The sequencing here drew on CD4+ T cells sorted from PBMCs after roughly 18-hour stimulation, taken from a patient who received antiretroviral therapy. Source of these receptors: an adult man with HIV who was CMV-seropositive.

The CDR3 DNA follows: TGCGCCAGCAGCCTACAGGGACAGGGAAACACCGGGGAGCTGTTTTTT. Translating gives CASSLQGQGNTGELFF. This sequence joins TRBV5-1 and TRBJ2-2, with 9 bases aligning to TRBD1. Germline V CDR1 and CDR2: SGHRS, YFSETQ. The length of the CDR3 is 16 residues. J was trimmed by 2 bases and V by 4 bases; bases with no gene match: 6.

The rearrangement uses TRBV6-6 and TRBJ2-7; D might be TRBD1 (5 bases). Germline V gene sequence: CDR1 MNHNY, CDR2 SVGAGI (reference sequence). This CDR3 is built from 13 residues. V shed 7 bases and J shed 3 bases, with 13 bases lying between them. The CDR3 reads CASTNAGRYEQYF. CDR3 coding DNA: TGTGCCAGCACCAACGCAGGGCGCTACGAGCAGTACTTC.

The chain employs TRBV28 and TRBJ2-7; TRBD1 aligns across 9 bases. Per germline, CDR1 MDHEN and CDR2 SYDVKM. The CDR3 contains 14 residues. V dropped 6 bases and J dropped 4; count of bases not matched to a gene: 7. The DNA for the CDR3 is TGTGCCAGCAGCAAACAGGGGGCCCGGTACGAGCAGTACTTC. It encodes CASSKQGARYEQYF.

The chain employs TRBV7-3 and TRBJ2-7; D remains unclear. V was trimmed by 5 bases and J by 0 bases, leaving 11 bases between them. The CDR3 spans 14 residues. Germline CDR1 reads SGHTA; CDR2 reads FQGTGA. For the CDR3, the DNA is TGTGCCAGCAGCCCTCATACAAGCTCCTACGAGCAGTACTTC. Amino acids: CASSPHTSSYEQYF.